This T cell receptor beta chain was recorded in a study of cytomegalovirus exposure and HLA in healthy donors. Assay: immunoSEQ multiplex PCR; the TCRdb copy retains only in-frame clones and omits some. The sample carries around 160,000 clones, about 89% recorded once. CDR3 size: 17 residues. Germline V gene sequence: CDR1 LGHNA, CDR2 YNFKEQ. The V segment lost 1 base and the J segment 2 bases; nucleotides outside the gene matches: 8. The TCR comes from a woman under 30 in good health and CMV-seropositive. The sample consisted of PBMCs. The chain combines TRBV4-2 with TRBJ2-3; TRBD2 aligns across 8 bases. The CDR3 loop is CASSQGYKAGVTDTQYF. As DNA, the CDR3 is TGTGCCAGCAGCCAAGGCTATAAAGCGGGGGTCACAGATACGCAGTATTTT.